Listed here is a single T cell receptor (beta chain). The antigen is not known. Primers for the PCR totalled 60 Vbeta and 13 Jbeta. Only in-frame clones appear in the TCRdb table, and some are missing; sequencing was by immunoSEQ multiplex PCR. The sample table sets out about 200,000 clones. The germline V gene encodes CDR1 SGHVS and CDR2 FQNEAQ. The CDR3 is made up of 14 amino acids. V was trimmed by 2 bases and J by 6 bases, leaving 10 bases between them. The data were obtained in a study of cytomegalovirus exposure and HLA in healthy donors. Findings and caveats of the study: In vitro testing confirmed three CMV-associated chains as specific for CMV antigens.

The TCR originated in a boy between 10 and 17 years old in good health and CMV-seronegative. The sequenced sample was PBMCs. The V call is TRBV7-8, the J call TRBJ2-2; tentatively, D is TRBD2 (6 bases). Here the CDR3 reads CASSLSGEAGELFF. CDR3 nucleotide sequence: TGTGCCAGCAGCTTATCGGGAGAGGCCGGGGAGCTGTTTTTT.